Each of the 12 T cell receptor beta chains below was sequenced from the same sample in a study of blood T cells in healthy people across ages (dated by TCRdb to between 2015 and 2017). The protocol used for the library was 5' RACE. Sequencing instrument: Illumina HiSeq 2500. The second PCR ran for roughly 7 to 12 cycles and used a J-beta primer mix along with a sample-barcoded 5' primer. Through fastp at Q25 and MiXCR, TCRdb rebuilt clones from the public reads, retaining in-frame beta chains. Each record represents a unique CDR3 protein, reported with the most common genes and DNA among its rows. This sample holds 450,000 to 600,000 distinct CDR3 sequences; around a quarter were observed only once. The top ten hold over 3.5% of the sample. The data also belong to a second study, concerning T cells of mothers and their children.

Sequencing was carried out using blood. These receptors originate from a boy aged 2 to 9 in good health.

The V call is TRBV20-1, the J call TRBJ2-7; 13 bases line up with TRBD2. The CDR3 is 19 residues long. The trim removed 0 bases at V and 5 bases at J, leaving 16 bases unmatched. Germline CDR1 is DFQATT and CDR2 is SNEGSKA (reference sequence). The CDR3 DNA reads TGCAGTGCTAGAGAGCCAGCAGGCGGGACTAGCGGGATCAGCCACGAGCAGTACTTC. Its protein product is CSAREPAGGTSGISHEQYF.

This clonotype was counted only a few times. V gene TRBV4-3 combines with J gene TRBJ2-5; D not resolved. Trimming took off 1 base at V and 5 bases at J, with 8 bases between the two ends. The CDR3 covers 13 residues. Germline values: CDR1 LGHNA, CDR2 YSLEER. The CDR3 sequence is CASSQARWETQYF. The CDR3 nucleotides read TGCGCCAGCAGCCAAGCCCGTTGGGAGACCCAGTACTTC.

This clonotype came up many times. The chain uses TRBV6-6 and TRBJ2-5; D is possibly TRBD1 (5 bases). V gave up 2 bases and J gave up 1 base, with 5 bases separating them. This CDR3 spans 13 amino acids. Per germline, CDR1 MNHNY and CDR2 SVGAGI (reference sequence). The CDR3 sequence: CASSYRGQETQYF. Written as DNA, the CDR3 is TGTGCCAGCAGTTACAGGGGCCAAGAGACCCAGTACTTC.

This clonotype was counted between two and nine times. This chain uses TRBV5-1 with TRBJ1-1, with D possibly matching TRBD1 (6 bases). The CDR3 is made up of 14 amino acids. V was cut by 0 bases and J by 9 bases, with 15 bases left in between. Germline V lookup: CDR1 SGHRS, CDR2 YFSETQ. CDR3 protein: CASSLELRGGKAFF. The CDR3 DNA reads as TGCGCCAGCAGCTTGGAACTCAGGGGTGGGAAAGCTTTCTTT.

This clonotype has more than one count but fewer than ten. The chain carries TRBV19 and TRBJ2-2; 8 bases agree with TRBD2. The V gene's germline CDR1 is LNHDA and CDR2 SQIVND (reference sequence). The CDR3 is made up of 15 amino acids. V dropped 5 bases and J dropped 6; count of bases not matched to a gene: 8. CDR3: CASSFPAAGAGELFF. The DNA for the CDR3 is TGTGCCAGTAGTTTCCCGGCAGCGGGAGCCGGGGAGCTGTTTTTT.

The chain carries TRBV29-1 and TRBJ2-7; 10 bases fit TRBD2. The germline CDR1 and CDR2 sequences are SQVTM and ANQGSEA. The trim removed 0 bases at V and 7 bases at J, leaving 12 bases unmatched. The CDR3 has 16 amino acids. CDR3 sequence: CSVEEFLAGEEGEQYF. DNA for the CDR3: TGCAGCGTTGAAGAGTTCCTAGCGGGAGAGGAGGGGGAGCAGTACTTC.

The V and J genes are TRBV12-3 or TRBV12-4 and TRBJ2-3, with TRBD2 matching over 11 bases. The V gene end was trimmed by 6 bases and the J gene end by 3 bases; junction bases not matched to a gene: 8. The CDR3 is made up of 16 amino acids. DNA of the CDR3: TGTGCCAGCAGGCAGCTAGCGGGGGGTAAAACAGATACGCAGTATTTT. Its protein product is CASRQLAGGKTDTQYF.

The chain is built from TRBV7-2 and TRBJ1-2; 7 bases align to TRBD1. The CDR3 runs to 16 residues. The germline V gene encodes CDR1 SGHTA and CDR2 FQGNSA. Germline trimming cut 5 bases from V and 4 bases from J; bases unmatched to any gene: 13. This chain's CDR3 is CASSIPPGTVFYGYTF. The CDR3 DNA sequence: TGTGCCAGCAGCATTCCTCCCGGGACAGTCTTCTATGGCTACACCTTC.

The chain couples TRBV6-6 to TRBJ1-2; D gene unclear. Germline assignment: CDR1 MNHNY and CDR2 SVGAGI (reference sequence). The CDR3 contains 11 residues. Between the trimmed V and J ends, which lost 8 bases and 1 base, there was a span of 5 bases. DNA of the CDR3: TGTGCCAGCGCCGATAACTATGGCTACACCTTC. Amino acid sequence: CASADNYGYTF.

This clonotype was counted at least ten times. CDR3 coding DNA: TGTGCCAGCAGTCCCCACAGGGGGCGATGGAGTCAGCCCCAGCATTTT. Its protein is CASSPHRGRWSQPQHF. The gene calls are TRBV12-3 or TRBV12-4 and TRBJ1-5; 9 bases map to TRBD1. CDR3 size: 16 residues. The trim removed 5 bases at V and 6 bases at J, leaving 11 bases unmatched.

The table lists this clonotype with a few counts. CDR3 loop: CASRSGLHNEQFF. The CDR3 DNA sequence: TGTGCCAGCAGGTCGGGACTACACAATGAGCAGTTCTTC. This chain uses TRBV28 with TRBJ2-5, with TRBD2 matching over 7 bases. The J call may be incorrect, as the DNA end agrees better with TRBJ2-1. CDR3 length: 13 residues. Germline-derived CDR1 and CDR2 are MDHEN and SYDVKM.

J is TRBJ2-1 and V is TRBV6-4; the D gene is possibly TRBD1 (6 bases). The length of the CDR3 is 12 residues. Germline V gene lookup returns CDR1 MRHNA and CDR2 SNTAGT. V lost 2 bases to trimming and J lost 7 bases, with 6 bases between them. Here the CDR3 DNA reads TGTGCCAGCAGTGACACAGGGAATGAGCAGTTCTTC. It yields the protein CASSDTGNEQFF.